This T cell receptor beta chain was sequenced in a study of T cell responses to AZD1222 COVID-19 vaccine. V was trimmed by 3 bases and J by 0 bases, leaving 14 bases between them. The length of the CDR3 is 17 residues. Germline-derived CDR1 and CDR2 are MGHRA and YSYEKL. The study's findings and limits: Possibly, clonal diversity was underestimated; donors were largely white British and included more females. Regions 160-218 and 743-854 dominated among vaccine-associated CD4 TCRs spanning spike. Regions left unmutated in variants are reportedly the target of nearly half of spike-specific TCRs.

Assay: immunoSEQ multiplex PCR; the TCRdb copy retains only in-frame clones and omits some. This sample has more than 250,000 clones, with roughly 93% found just once. To note about this clone: Its antigen is unknown.

The rearrangement uses TRBV4-1 and TRBJ1-4; D perhaps matches TRBD1 (6 bases). The sequences come from peripheral blood, collected on day 0 of AZD1222 vaccination. This TCR was sampled from an adult in good health. This CDR3 is CASSQPGQRTTNEKLFF. CDR3 nucleotides: TGCGCCAGCAGCCAGCCTGGACAGAGGACAACTAATGAAAAACTGTTTTTT.